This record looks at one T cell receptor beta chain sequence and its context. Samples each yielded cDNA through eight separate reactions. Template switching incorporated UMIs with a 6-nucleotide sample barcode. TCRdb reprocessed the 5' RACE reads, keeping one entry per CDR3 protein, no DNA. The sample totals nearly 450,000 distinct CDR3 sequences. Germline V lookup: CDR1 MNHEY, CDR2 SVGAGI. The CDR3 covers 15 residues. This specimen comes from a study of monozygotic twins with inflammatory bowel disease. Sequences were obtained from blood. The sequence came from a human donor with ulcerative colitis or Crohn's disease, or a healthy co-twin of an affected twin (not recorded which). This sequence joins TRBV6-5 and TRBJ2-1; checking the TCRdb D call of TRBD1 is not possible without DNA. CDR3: CASSYDHTRGNEQFF.